This T cell receptor (beta chain) was found in a study of blood T cells in healthy people across ages. A J-beta primer mix and a sample-barcoded 5' primer were used in a second PCR of roughly 6 to 11 cycles. TCRdb re-called the 5' RACE reads with MiXCR, one entry per CDR3 protein. The sample carries some 1.6 million distinct CDR3 sequences, about 31% recorded once. The germline V gene encodes CDR1 SQVTM and CDR2 ANQGSEA. The CDR3 loop spans 14 amino acids. V lost 2 bases, J lost 0 bases, and 8 bases lay in between. The sample was blood. The chain has TRBV29-1 and TRBJ2-1; D gene unclear. The source is a woman under 40 in good health. This CDR3 is CSVEWAFSYNEQFF. For the CDR3, the DNA is TGCAGCGTTGAATGGGCCTTCTCCTACAATGAGCAGTTCTTC.